The following is a TCR beta chain sequence with its context. Its target is unknown. This sample stems from a study of T cells after yellow fever vaccination. Study-level background: For low cell numbers, libraries were made with SMART-Seq v4 Ultra Low Input.

Findings and limits, study-wide: Subsequent booster samples again held most clones from primary vaccination (96% CD4, roughly 88% CD8). Repertoires obtained by FACS sorting could include abundant clonotypes that entered as contaminants from the bulk population.

Germline values: CDR1 SGHTA, CDR2 FQGNSA. The germline V and J ends were trimmed by 1 base and 9 bases, with 12 bases remaining between them. CDR3 length: 14 amino acids. For TCR, cDNA came from 5'RACE template switching, which added a universal primer site and UMIs. From the 5' RACE reads, TCRdb called clonotypes with MiXCR, one entry per CDR3 protein. The sample lists around 530,000 distinct CDR3 sequences; about 17% were seen once. V and J are TRBV7-2 and TRBJ2-2, with a weak D call TRBD2 (5 bases). The TCR was taken from a man younger than 30 who received the YFV17D yellow fever vaccine. Sample: PBMCs, taken less than 6 days after the first yellow fever vaccination. As DNA, the CDR3 is TGTGCCAGCAGCTTAGGGCTAGCCTACCGGGAGCTGTTTTTT. It specifies CASSLGLAYRELFF.